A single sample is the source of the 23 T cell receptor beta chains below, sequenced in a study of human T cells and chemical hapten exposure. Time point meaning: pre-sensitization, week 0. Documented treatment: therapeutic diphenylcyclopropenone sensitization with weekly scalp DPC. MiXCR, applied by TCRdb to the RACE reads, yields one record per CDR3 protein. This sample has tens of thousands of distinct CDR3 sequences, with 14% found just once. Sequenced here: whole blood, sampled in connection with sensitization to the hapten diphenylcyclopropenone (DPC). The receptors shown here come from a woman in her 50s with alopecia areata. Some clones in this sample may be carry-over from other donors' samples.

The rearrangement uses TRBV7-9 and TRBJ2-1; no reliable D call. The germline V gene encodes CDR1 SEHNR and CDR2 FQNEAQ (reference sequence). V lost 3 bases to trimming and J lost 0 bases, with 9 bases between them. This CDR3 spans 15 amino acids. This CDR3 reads CASSFTASSYNEQFF. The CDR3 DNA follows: TGTGCCAGCAGCTTTACAGCGAGCTCCTACAATGAGCAGTTCTTC.

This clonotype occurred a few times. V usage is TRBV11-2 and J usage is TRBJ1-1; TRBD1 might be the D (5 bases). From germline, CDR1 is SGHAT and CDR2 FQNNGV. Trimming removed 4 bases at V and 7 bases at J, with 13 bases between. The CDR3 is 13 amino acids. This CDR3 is CASSWGRAGEAFF. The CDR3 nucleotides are TGTGCCAGCAGCTGGGGCAGGGCTGGTGAAGCTTTCTTT.

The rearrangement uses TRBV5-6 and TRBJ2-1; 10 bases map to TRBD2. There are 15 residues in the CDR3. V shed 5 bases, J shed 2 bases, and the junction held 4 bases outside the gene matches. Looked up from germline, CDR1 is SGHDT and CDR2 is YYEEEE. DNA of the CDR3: TGTGCCAGCAGGTTAGCGGGGGGAGCCTACAATGAGCAGTTCTTC. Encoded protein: CASRLAGGAYNEQFF.

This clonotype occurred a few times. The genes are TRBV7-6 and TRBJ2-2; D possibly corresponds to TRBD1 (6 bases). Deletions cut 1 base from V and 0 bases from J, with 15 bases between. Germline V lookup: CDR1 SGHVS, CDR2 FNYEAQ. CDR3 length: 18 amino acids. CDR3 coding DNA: TGTGCCAGCAGCTTAGTATGGACAGAAAGATCGAACACCGGGGAGCTGTTTTTT. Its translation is CASSLVWTERSNTGELFF.

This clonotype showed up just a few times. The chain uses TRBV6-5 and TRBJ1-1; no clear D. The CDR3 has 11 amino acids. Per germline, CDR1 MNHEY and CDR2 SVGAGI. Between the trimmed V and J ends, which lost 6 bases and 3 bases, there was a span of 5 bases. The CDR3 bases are TGTGCCAGCAGGCGGGACACTGAAGCTTTCTTT. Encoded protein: CASRRDTEAFF.

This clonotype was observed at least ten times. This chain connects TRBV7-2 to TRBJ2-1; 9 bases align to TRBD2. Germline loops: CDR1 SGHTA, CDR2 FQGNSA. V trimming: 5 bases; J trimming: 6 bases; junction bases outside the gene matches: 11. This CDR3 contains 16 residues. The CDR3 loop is CASSLLGAGGSNEQFF. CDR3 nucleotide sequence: TGTGCCAGCAGCCTCCTCGGCGCGGGAGGGAGCAATGAGCAGTTCTTC.

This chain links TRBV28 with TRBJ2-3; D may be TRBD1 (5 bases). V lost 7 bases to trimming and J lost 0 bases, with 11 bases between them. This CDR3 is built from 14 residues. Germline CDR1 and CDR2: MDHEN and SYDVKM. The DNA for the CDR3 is TGTGCCAGCAAAGTGACAGCAAGCACAGATACGCAGTATTTT. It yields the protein CASKVTASTDTQYF.

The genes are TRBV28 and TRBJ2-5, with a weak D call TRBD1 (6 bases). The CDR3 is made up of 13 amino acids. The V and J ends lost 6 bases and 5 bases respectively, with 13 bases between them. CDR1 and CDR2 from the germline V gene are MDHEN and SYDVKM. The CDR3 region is CASSRRRGETQYF. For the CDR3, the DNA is TGTGCCAGCAGCCGCCGCAGGGGCGAGACCCAGTACTTC.

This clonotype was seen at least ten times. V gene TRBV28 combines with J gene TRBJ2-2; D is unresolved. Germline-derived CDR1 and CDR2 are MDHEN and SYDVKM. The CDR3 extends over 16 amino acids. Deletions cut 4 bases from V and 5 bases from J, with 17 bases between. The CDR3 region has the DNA TGTGCCAGCAGTTACCCCCAAAGGGTAGGGACCGGGGAGCTGTTTTTT. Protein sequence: CASSYPQRVGTGELFF.

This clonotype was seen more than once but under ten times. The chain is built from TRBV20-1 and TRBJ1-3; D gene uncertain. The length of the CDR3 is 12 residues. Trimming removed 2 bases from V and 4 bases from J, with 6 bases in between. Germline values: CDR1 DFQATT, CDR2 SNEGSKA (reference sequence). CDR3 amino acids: CSARHRGNTIYF. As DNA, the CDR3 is TGCAGTGCTAGACACCGAGGAAACACCATATATTTT.

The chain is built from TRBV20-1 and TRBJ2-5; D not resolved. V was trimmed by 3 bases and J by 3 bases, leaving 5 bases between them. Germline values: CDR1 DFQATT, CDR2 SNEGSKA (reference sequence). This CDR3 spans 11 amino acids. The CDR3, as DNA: TGCAGTGCTAGTGGGGAAGAGACCCAGTACTTC. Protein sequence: CSASGEETQYF.

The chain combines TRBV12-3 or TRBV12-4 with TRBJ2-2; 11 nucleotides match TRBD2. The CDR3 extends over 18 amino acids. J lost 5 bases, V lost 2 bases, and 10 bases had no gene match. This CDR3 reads CASSLSTSGRGDTGELFF. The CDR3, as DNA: TGTGCCAGCAGTTTATCTACTAGCGGGAGAGGAGATACCGGGGAGCTGTTTTTT.

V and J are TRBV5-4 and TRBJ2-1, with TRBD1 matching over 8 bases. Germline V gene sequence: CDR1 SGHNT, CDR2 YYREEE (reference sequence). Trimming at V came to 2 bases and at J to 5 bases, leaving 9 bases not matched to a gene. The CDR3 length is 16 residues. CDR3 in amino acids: CASSFGGQVIDNEQFF. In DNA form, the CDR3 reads TGTGCCAGCAGCTTCGGGGGACAGGTTATCGACAATGAGCAGTTCTTC.

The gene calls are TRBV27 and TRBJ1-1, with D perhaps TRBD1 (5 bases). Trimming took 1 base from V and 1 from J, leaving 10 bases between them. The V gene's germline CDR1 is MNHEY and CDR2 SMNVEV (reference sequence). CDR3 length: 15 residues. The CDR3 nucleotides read TGTGCCAGCAGTTTATGGGGCAGAGCGAACACTGAAGCTTTCTTT. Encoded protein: CASSLWGRANTEAFF.

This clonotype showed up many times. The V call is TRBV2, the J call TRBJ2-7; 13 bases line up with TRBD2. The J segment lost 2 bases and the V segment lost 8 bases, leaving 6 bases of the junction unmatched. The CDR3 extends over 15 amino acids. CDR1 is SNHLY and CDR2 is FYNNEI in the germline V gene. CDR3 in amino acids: CASYPGLAGAYEQYF. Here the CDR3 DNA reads TGTGCCAGCTACCCTGGACTAGCGGGGGCCTACGAGCAGTACTTC.

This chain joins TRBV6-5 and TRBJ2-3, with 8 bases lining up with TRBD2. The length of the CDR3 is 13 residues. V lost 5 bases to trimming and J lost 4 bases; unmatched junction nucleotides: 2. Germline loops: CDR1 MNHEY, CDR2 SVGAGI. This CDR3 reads CASSRGGPDTQYF. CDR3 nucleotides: TGTGCCAGCAGTCGGGGGGGGCCAGATACGCAGTATTTT.

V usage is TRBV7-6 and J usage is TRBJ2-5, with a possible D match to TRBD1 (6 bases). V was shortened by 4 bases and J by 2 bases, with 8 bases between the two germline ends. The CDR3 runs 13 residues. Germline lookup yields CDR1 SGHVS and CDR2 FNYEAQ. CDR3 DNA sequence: TGTGCCAGCAGCTCTACAGGGCAAGAGACCCAGTACTTC. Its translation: CASSSTGQETQYF.

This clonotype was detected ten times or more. The CDR3 region has the DNA TGTGCCAGCAGCTTAATGGAGACCCAGTACTTC. Its protein product is CASSLMETQYF. The chain is built from TRBV7-8 and TRBJ2-5; no definite D call. The CDR3 sequence is 11 residues long. V was shortened by 2 bases and J by 5 bases, with 3 bases between the two germline ends. Per germline, CDR1 SGHVS and CDR2 FQNEAQ.

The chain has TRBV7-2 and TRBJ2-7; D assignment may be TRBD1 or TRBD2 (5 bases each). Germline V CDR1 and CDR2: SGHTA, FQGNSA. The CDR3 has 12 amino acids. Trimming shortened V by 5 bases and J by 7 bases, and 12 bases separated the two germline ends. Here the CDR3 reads CASSRGVDEQYF. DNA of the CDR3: TGTGCCAGCAGCAGGGGAGTAGATGAGCAGTACTTC. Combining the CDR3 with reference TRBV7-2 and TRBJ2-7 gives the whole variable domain GAGVSQSPSNKVTEKGKDVELRCDPISGHTALYWYRQSLGQGLEFLIYFQGNSAPDKSGLPSDRFSAERTGGSVSTLTIQRTQQEDSAVYLCASSRGVDEQYFGPGTRLTVT.

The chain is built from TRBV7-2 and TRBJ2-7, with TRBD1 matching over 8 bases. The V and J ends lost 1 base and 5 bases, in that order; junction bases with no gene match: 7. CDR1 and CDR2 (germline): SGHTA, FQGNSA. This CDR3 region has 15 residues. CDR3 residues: CASSLGTGTGDEQYF. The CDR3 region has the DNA TGTGCCAGCAGCTTAGGAACCGGGACAGGTGACGAGCAGTACTTC.

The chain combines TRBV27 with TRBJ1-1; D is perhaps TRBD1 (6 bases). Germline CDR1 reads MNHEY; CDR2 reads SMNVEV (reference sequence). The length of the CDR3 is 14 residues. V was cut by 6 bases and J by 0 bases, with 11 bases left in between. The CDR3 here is CASRRGILNTEAFF. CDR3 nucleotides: TGTGCCAGCAGGAGGGGGATTTTGAACACTGAAGCTTTCTTT.

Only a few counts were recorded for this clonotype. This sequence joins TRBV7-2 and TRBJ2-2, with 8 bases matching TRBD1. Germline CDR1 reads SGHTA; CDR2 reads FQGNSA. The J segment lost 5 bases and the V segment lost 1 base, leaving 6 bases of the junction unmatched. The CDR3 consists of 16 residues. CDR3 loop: CASSLGPQGATGELFF. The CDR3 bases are TGTGCCAGCAGCTTAGGTCCCCAGGGGGCAACCGGGGAGCTGTTTTTT. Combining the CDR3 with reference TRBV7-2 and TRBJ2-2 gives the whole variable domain GAGVSQSPSNKVTEKGKDVELRCDPISGHTALYWYRQSLGQGLEFLIYFQGNSAPDKSGLPSDRFSAERTGGSVSTLTIQRTQQEDSAVYLCASSLGPQGATGELFFGEGSRLTVL.

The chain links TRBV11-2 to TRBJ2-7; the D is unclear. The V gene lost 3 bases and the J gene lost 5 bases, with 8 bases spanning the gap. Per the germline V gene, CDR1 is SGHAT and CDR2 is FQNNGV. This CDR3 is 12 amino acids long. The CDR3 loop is CASSFPPHEQYF. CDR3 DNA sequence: TGTGCCAGCAGCTTCCCCCCCCACGAGCAGTACTTC.